This is a list of T cell receptor beta chains from one sample in a study of T cells expressing NK-cell markers. TCRdb re-analyzed the 5' RACE reads; it lists each CDR3 protein once, without DNA. The sample data list around 260,000 distinct CDR3 sequences. Sequenced input: blood T cells: a sorted CD56 or NKG2C T cell subset, CD4+ or CD8+ T cells, or bulk PBMC T cells (not recorded which). Receptors were obtained from a woman between 18 and 70 years old in good health. The CDR3 runs from the conserved cysteine through the conserved F or W.

V: TRBV6-1; J: TRBJ2-3; CDR3: CASSPRDRVPDTQYF
V: TRBV18; J: TRBJ2-3; CDR3: CASSPLVGGAGDTQYF
V: TRBV5-1; J: TRBJ2-1; CDR3: CASSSSSGGLYNEQFF
V: TRBV7-8; J: TRBJ2-5; CDR3: CASSLDHLQETQYF
V: TRBV6-2/TRBV6-3; J: TRBJ2-3; CDR3: CASRKTGTSATDTQYF
V: TRBV20-1; J: TRBJ2-1; CDR3: CSAIKPQNEQFF
V: TRBV7-3; J: TRBJ2-5; CDR3: CASSQGGPGETQYF
V: TRBV18; J: TRBJ1-4; CDR3: CASSRTKATNEKLFF
V: TRBV5-1; J: TRBJ1-2; CDR3: CASSDTVGVGYGYTF
V: TRBV15; J: TRBJ1-1; CDR3: CATSENREAFF
V: TRBV7-2; J: TRBJ2-3; CDR3: CASSPAFTDTQYF
V: TRBV12-3/TRBV12-4; J: TRBJ1-6; CDR3: CASSLRDRANSPLHF
V: TRBV20-1; J: TRBJ2-3; CDR3: CSARTGTSGGFADTQYF
V: TRBV6-1; J: TRBJ2-7; CDR3: CASSSSGTGGDEQYF
V: TRBV20-1; J: TRBJ1-5; CDR3: CSANPTGQGGNQPQHF
V: TRBV29-1; J: TRBJ1-5; CDR3: CSVGKPNQPQHF
V: TRBV7-2; J: TRBJ1-1; CDR3: CASSSQGWGTEAFF
V: TRBV20-1; J: TRBJ2-1; CDR3: CSARPTGLLYNEQFF
V: TRBV6-5; J: TRBJ2-7; CDR3: CASRADWYEQYF
V: TRBV20-1; J: TRBJ2-5; CDR3: CSARRSSGGPTERGQYF
V: TRBV12-3/TRBV12-4; J: TRBJ1-6; CDR3: CASREGQGYSPLHF
V: TRBV29-1; J: TRBJ2-1; CDR3: CSAGTGSNEQFF